This T cell receptor (beta chain) comes out of a study of blood T cells in healthy people across ages (dated by TCRdb to about 2015). Context from the whole study: In model experiments, template switching captured about one uniquely barcoded TCR beta cDNA molecule for every two T cells. To track age-related changes in TCR beta repertoire diversity, the study relied on deep sequencing normalized with unique cDNA molecular identifiers. The donors were split into four age groups: young (average about 16 years), middle-aged (more than 35), aged (approximately 60) and long-lived (roughly 80). To avoid experimental bias, donors of different ages were randomly spread across the sequencing lanes. The study analyzed two additional independent replicas of 1 million unique cDNA reads from the same blood draw for two donors, one aged 18 to 30 and one aged 80 or older. What the work shows at the level of the full study, not this receptor alone: Estimates of total diversity based on one million sequenced T cells were considered lower bounds and underestimates. Because donor CMV infection status was unknown, age-related changes in expanded clonotypes were potentially confounded. The percentage of naive T cells measured by flow cytometry correlated strongly with observed TCR beta diversity. Conclusive comparison of naive and antigen-experienced compartments was prevented by the profiling of bulk unsorted PBMCs. Observed TCR beta diversity per million T cells fell roughly linearly with age, and a significant reduction was already apparent by age around 44. Compared with the aged group, the long-lived group had more naive CD4+ T cells, fewer expanded clones and increased TCR diversity, suggesting age selection.

With respect to this clonotype: Its antigen is not yet known. Base qualities are not at hand, and no much larger clone is one base apart.

From cysteine to phenylalanine, the CDR3 is 15 amino acids long. The retained sequence is limited to the CDR3, 45 bases, with the frame set at the first base. V is shortened by 6 bases, J by 0 bases, and the region joining them spans 9 bases. To prepare the library, 5' RACE was applied. This sample was sequenced with an Illumina HiSeq 2500. The second PCR ran for about 6 to 12 cycles and used a J-beta primer mix along with a sample-barcoded 5' primer. A unique molecular identifier was introduced onto each TCR beta cDNA molecule by a template-switch 5' adaptor carrying 12 random nucleotides. Each sample yielded at least 3 million CDR3-containing paired-end reads. All of the RNA was converted into first-strand cDNA using the Mint cDNA synthesis kit, with a TRBC-specific oligonucleotide serving as the primer. Following uracil-DNA glycosylase treatment, a first 18-cycle PCR with universal primers M1SS and BC2_uni_R was performed on all cDNA. On the study's bioinformatics: For normalization, 1 million high-quality reads were randomly selected from each sample, with every read carrying a distinct molecular identifier. Reads with shared molecular identifiers were discarded instead of being binned into consensus sequences. MiTCR, run with a Q25 quality threshold and the strictest error-elimination algorithm, handled CDR3 identification, clonotype clustering and error correction. A nonparametric unseen species model with Euler transformation was used to estimate a lower bound on total TCR beta diversity. In-frame beta chains were kept once TCRdb had trimmed the public reads at Q25 with fastp and called clones with MiXCR. One record per CDR3 amino acid sequence lists the most common genes and DNA. The V and J calls and clone size come from TCRdb's table, not from the authors' own analysis. Counted in this sample were 550,000 to 600,000 distinct CDR3 sequences; 25% to 30% of them appeared once. Roughly 20% of the sample comes from the top ten.

The donors were about 40 Caucasian individuals from Russia, aged roughly 6 to 90 years, who were systemically healthy. Each donor gave around 9.5 milliliters of peripheral blood, collected into EDTA-treated Vacutainer tubes. PBMCs were isolated by Ficoll-Paque density-gradient centrifugation, with at least 7 million obtained per sample. Total RNA was extracted from PBMCs with Trizol reagent, with at least 5.5 micrograms obtained per sample. For every donor, an aliquot of PBMCs went through flow cytometry to measure the percentages of naive CD45RAhigh/CD27high T cells. Sequenced sample: blood. This receptor was identified in an older woman in good health. Rearrangement joined TRBV12-3 or TRBV12-4 to TRBJ2-6; no confident D gene assignment can be made. The DNA is TGTGCCAGCAGCCCCATACGCTCTGGGGCCAACGTCCTGACTTTC. It is translated as CASSPIRSGANVLTF.